This section outlines one T cell receptor (beta chain) sequence together with its context. Its antigen specificity is not known. Per-nucleotide qualities are absent, and no much larger clonotype sits a single base away. The library was obtained by multiplex PCR. TCRdb lists the instrument as Illumina HiSeq 2500. TCRbeta libraries were constructed through three rounds of nested PCR with primers (Table S4) according to protocols modified from ARM-PCR. Before sequencing, PCR products of 200-500 bp were cut from the gel and purified using the QIAquick gel extraction kit. The original methods were these. Reads were cleaned using Trimmomatic, were merged into complete CDR3 sequences using FLASH, and were assigned to V(D)J germline segments using MiTCR. Clonal diversity was computed as the inverse Simpson's index with VDJtools. In-frame sequences lacking a premature stop codon were counted as productive reads. TCRdb trimmed the raw reads at Q25, called clones with MiXCR and kept productive beta chains. Rows are unified per CDR3 protein, each entry keeping the most common DNA and genes. In this record, the V and J calls reflect TCRdb's handling and not the investigators' own analysis. The sample profile shows about 68,000 distinct CDR3 sequences; just under 60% of them were found once. The ten largest clones add up to 20% to 25% of the sample.

RNA was isolated from bulk, unsorted tissue, and RNA quality was assessed with a NanoDrop ND-1000 and an Agilent 2100. All donors had newly diagnosed lung cancer, had not received prior chemotherapy, and were admitted for thoracic surgery in China between August and November 2014. The study excluded patients who had received radiotherapy or chemotherapy before or who had another cancer at the same time. Surgical tissue pieces of about 1-2.1 cm3 were preserved in RNAlater solution and were kept at -80 degrees C until use. Its CDR3 holds 14 amino acids, cysteine through phenylalanine. Only the CDR3 region is kept as DNA, spanning 42 bases read in frame from base 1. Via the germline V gene, CDR1 is SGHRS and CDR2 YFSETQ. V is cut by 1 base and J by 1 base, and the space between the germline ends is 8 bases. This sample is drawn from a study of tumor and adjacent non-tumor tissue in lung cancer (dated by TCRdb to the late 2010s). Notes on the research overall: The cohort included around twelve adenocarcinoma, a couple of squamous cell carcinoma and 1 small cell lung cancer patients. Among the roughly 15 patients, ages ranged from about 30 to 85 years, some 10 were men and 5 were women, and disease was TNM stage I to III. The study compared bulk TCRbeta repertoires from lung tumor tissue and matched distant non-tumor lung tissue of some 14 lung cancer patients. Sequencing produced 125,075,908 productive TCRbeta reads in total, an average of about 4 million reads per sample. A few dozen paired specimens, one tumor and one normal lung sample per patient, were profiled by TCRbeta CDR3 sequencing. What the work shows at the level of the full study, not this receptor alone: Only about 15 patients were in the cohort, and the authors stated that larger samples and more detailed clinical data are needed. Tumor tissue showed significantly higher TCR diversity (inverse Simpson) than normal lung tissue, at around 450 vs 150 (P = 0.0075, Mann-Whitney U test). TCR diversity was significantly higher in younger patients, and greater tumor TCR diversity was associated with shorter overall survival and shorter disease-free survival. Neither the sequencing platform nor unique molecular identifiers are named or mentioned anywhere in the methods. A significantly larger cumulative share of the repertoire was made up by the top 100 clones in normal lung than in tumor tissue. Because peripheral blood was not sequenced, the blood TCRbeta repertoires of the lung cancer patients in the study went unexamined.

The rearranged chain carries TRBV5-1 and TRBJ2-5, with the D gene not clear enough to name. Material for sequencing was lung tumor tissue. The sequence was collected from a man over 45 with non-small cell lung cancer. The sequenced DNA is TGCGCCAGCAGCTTGACGCCAGCCCAAGAGACCCAGTACTTC. The translation is CASSLTPAQETQYF.